This T cell receptor (beta chain) was recovered during a study of vaccination and CD4 T cells after COVID-19 (dated by TCRdb to between 2021 and 2022). In the study overall: Every convalescent patient had a positive nasal swab PCR test for SARS-CoV-2, with mild disease in nine patients and severe disease in one. Two doses of either the Pfizer-BioNTech BNT162b2 vaccine (n=8) or the Moderna mRNA-1273 vaccine (n=2) were administered to participants. As controls, cultures received a CEFX viral epitope pool (the positive control), an HIV-1 Nef peptide pool (the negative control), or no peptide at all. The spike-specific CD4+ TCR repertoire was compared before and after mRNA vaccination in over nine COVID-19 convalescent patients and a handful of infection-naive healthy vaccine recipients. Culture stimuli were overlapping spike peptide pools from SARS-CoV-2 and from the common cold coronaviruses HCoV-NL63, HCoV-OC43 and HCoV-229E. Post-vaccine blood samples were obtained a median of around 74 days after the second vaccine dose, with a range of roughly 12 to 250 days. The convalescent cohort comprised six males and four females, including two Hispanic individuals, seven Caucasians, two Asians and one multiracial person. Post-COVID blood samples were collected from convalescent patients a median of around 100 days after diagnosis, with a range of about 30 to 161 days.

Library creation used PCR. DNA from cultured CD4+ T cells was subjected to TCR sequencing with the Oncomine TCR Beta short-read assay at the Johns Hopkins FTIC core. The QIAamp micro DNA kit was used to extract genomic DNA from the cultured CD4+ T cells. The Oncomine TCR Beta libraries from cultured CD4+ T cells were pooled using unique dual indexes and then sequenced on an Illumina iSeq 100. Processing in the source paper ran as follows. Non-productive sequences were filtered out, and CDR3s that did not start with C, did not end with F or W, or were shorter than 7 amino acids were discarded. The MANAFEST web application identified antigen-specific clonotypes by comparing peptide-stimulated wells against reference wells and other culture wells. To be called positive, a clone needed an FDR below 0.05, an odds ratio above 5, and a productive frequency above 0.1% in at least two of three replicate wells. Clonotypes that were significantly expanded in both SARS-CoV-2 spike wells and at least one common cold coronavirus spike condition were defined as cross-reactive. Similarity between CDR3 sequences was evaluated in R version 3.6.1 using Levenshtein distances (stringdist) and unrooted phylogenetic trees (ape). TCRdb reprocessed the public reads (quality trimming at Q25 with fastp, clone calling with MiXCR) and kept in-frame beta chains. Every distinct CDR3 protein forms one entry, paired with its most common genes and DNA. The V and J calls were determined by TCRdb, not by the authors. For this sample the table gives over 3,500 distinct CDR3 sequences, of which less than 25% were detected only once. The ten top clones hold under 30% of the sample.

The investigation overall reported the following: Among convalescent patients, a median approximately 88% of the SARS-CoV-2-reactive clones seen after vaccination appeared only after vaccination, which suggests priming specific to the vaccine. Of the vaccine-specific clones found in convalescent patients, nearly all (304 of 307) were mono-reactive for SARS-CoV-2 spike instead of being cross-reactive with common cold coronaviruses. The median count of SARS-CoV-2-reactive clonotypes went up from 20 to 25 after infection to about 40 after vaccination, although the change was not significant. Only a relatively small number of convalescent patients were included in the study, and early timepoints following natural infection were not analyzed.

Comment on this clonotype: Which antigen it targets is not known. No base quality information exists; no much larger clone differs at one position.

The treatment or condition label, read with the paper, signifies: approximately nine-day PBMC culture with coronavirus spike peptide pools or control peptides (ViraFEST assay). The study used the ViraFEST assay, which expanded antigen-specific T cells with peptide pools and then identified expanded clonotypes by TCR sequencing. The positive SARS-CoV-2 PCR tests of the convalescent patients were dated from March to December 2020, before the Alpha, Beta and Delta variants emerged in the United States. About 1.8 million PBMCs per well were cultured in IMDM with approximately 5% human AB serum and 7.5 to 10 IU/ml IL-2, plus 10 ug/ml peptide pools. On days 3 and 7, half of the culture medium was replaced with fresh IL-2-containing medium. CD4+ T cells were isolated after approximately eleven days of culture through negative selection using the EasySep CD4+ T cell isolation kit. Ficoll-Paque Plus gradient centrifugation was used to isolate PBMCs from whole blood, and the isolated PBMCs were then either used fresh or cryopreserved at -140C. Each culture condition was generally run in triplicate wells.

Including the terminal cysteine and phenylalanine, the CDR3 comprises 17 residues. Solely the CDR3 DNA is kept, with 51 bases framed from the first base. V drops 5 bases and J drops 1 base, leaving 18 bases in between. The germline V gene (reference sequence) provides CDR1 SEHNR and CDR2 FQNEAQ. What was sequenced was CD4+ T cells from blood, cultured in vitro. The chain was built from TRBV7-9 and TRBJ1-3, with TRBD1 perhaps the D gene, on 6 matching bases. This TCR derives from a human donor who had recovered from COVID-19. The sequenced DNA is TGTGCCAGCAGCCCCCGGATGGGCAGGGGTTCTGGAAACACCATATATTTT. Translated, this gives CASSPRMGRGSGNTIYF.